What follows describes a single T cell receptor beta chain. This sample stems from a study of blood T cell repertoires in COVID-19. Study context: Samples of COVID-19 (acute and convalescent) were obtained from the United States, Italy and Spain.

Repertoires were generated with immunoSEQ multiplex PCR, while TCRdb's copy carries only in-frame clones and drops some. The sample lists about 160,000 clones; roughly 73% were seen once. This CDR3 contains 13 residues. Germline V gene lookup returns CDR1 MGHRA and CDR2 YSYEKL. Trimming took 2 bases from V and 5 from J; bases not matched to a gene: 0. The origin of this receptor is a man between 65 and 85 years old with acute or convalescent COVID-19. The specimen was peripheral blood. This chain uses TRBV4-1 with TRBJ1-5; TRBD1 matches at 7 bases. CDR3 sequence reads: CASSQQGDQPQHF. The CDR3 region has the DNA TGCGCCAGCAGCCAACAGGGGGATCAGCCCCAGCATTTT.